Sequencing of this T cell receptor (beta chain) was carried out in a study of blood T cells in healthy people across ages. Study results and caveats: The study found more naive CD4+ cells and higher diversity in long-lived than aged donors.

Between the trimmed V and J ends, which lost 4 bases and 4 bases, there was a span of 14 bases. CDR1 and CDR2 (germline): SGDLS, YYNGEE. CDR3 length: 15 residues. On this clonotype: The antigen is not known.

It was with a sample-barcoded 5' primer and a J-beta primer mix that a second PCR of about 6 to 12 cycles was run. A 12-random-nucleotide template-switch adaptor tagged each cDNA molecule. TCRdb re-called the 5' RACE reads with MiXCR, one entry per CDR3 protein. Here the sample spans some 760,000 distinct CDR3 sequences, 20% to 25% being singletons. The sample was also reused in another study, on T cells of mothers and their children. As reported in that work: In related and unrelated pairs alike, thymic selection shapes TCR recombination output, with inherited differences minor.

The source of this sequence is a boy younger than 18 in good health. The chain employs TRBV9 and TRBJ1-4; maybe TRBD1 (6 bases). Sequencing was performed on blood. This chain's CDR3 is CASSQGGGLNEKLFF. The CDR3, as DNA: TGTGCCAGCAGCCAAGGCGGGGGCCTTAATGAAAAACTGTTTTTT.